This T cell receptor (beta chain) was found in a study of T cell responses to AZD1222 COVID-19 vaccine. This clone was counted between two and nine times. Its antigen is not identified. Regarding the study as a whole: Seropositive AZD1222 recipients at baseline numbered only five or six. Repertoires were sampled only after the peak T cell response. CD4 TCRs associated with vaccination spanned spike, dominating at 160-218 and 743-854.

The CDR3 length is 15 residues. Germline CDR1 is SGHTA and CDR2 is FQGTGA. V was trimmed by 4 bases and J by 2 bases, leaving 12 bases between them. The assay was immunoSEQ multiplex PCR, and TCRdb's table has in-frame clones only and misses some. The sample lists 150,000 to 200,000 clones; around 93% were seen once. The receptor's source is an adult in good health. The chain couples TRBV7-3 to TRBJ2-1; perhaps TRBD2 as D (6 bases). The specimen was peripheral blood, collected on day 0 of AZD1222 vaccination. For the CDR3, the DNA is TGTGCCAGCAGCTGGGACTCGGGCCCCTACAATGAGCAGTTCTTC. It translates to CASSWDSGPYNEQFF.